This entry features one TCR beta chain sequence. Under the authors' procedure: Cell counts per sample came from amplifying reference gene primers. Libraries were prepared by immunoSEQ multiplex PCR; TCRdb keeps only in-frame clonotypes and omits some of them. V, J and clone size reflect that table, while D and trimming were determined from the DNA. The sample holds approximately 190,000 clones; around four fifths are singletons and the top ten take around 20%. This entry is derived from a study of blood T cell repertoires in COVID-19. Study context: The United States, Italy and Spain provided the acute and convalescent COVID-19 samples. PBMCs, B-cell-depleted T cells, or T cells were the source of the cDNA or gDNA that made up the material.

Trimming left V 0 bases short and J 2 bases short, with 10 bases between. This CDR3 has 15 residues. Per the germline V gene, CDR1 is MNHNY and CDR2 is SVGAGI (reference sequence). The sample consisted of peripheral blood. The source is a human donor in a cohort sampled during active COVID-19. The genes are TRBV6-6 and TRBJ1-1, with D perhaps matching TRBD1 (5 bases). CDR3 amino acids: CASSYSGGINTEAFF. CDR3 DNA: TGTGCCAGCAGTTACTCGGGGGGTATCAACACTGAAGCTTTCTTT.